These 5 T cell receptor beta chains share one sample of origin, sequenced in a study of Graves' ophthalmopathy and Graves' hyperthyroidism. Transcripts of RNA were the source for amplifying TCR beta CDR3 regions. First-round RT-PCR relied on HTBI primers, and a second-round multiplex PCR came next. TCRdb recomputed calls from the multiplex PCR reads with MiXCR, one row per CDR3 protein. The sample contains approximately 330,000 distinct CDR3 sequences, about a sixth of which appear only once. Source material: peripheral blood. These receptors came from an adult man with Graves' ophthalmopathy.

This clonotype was seen many times. The rearrangement joins TRBV6-5 to TRBJ1-1; D might be TRBD1 (5 bases). Deletions cut 3 bases from V and 5 bases from J, with 16 bases between. Per the germline V gene, CDR1 is MNHEY and CDR2 is SVGAGI. The CDR3 is 15 amino acids. CDR3 nucleotides: TGTGCCAGCAGTTATTGGCCAGGGTCGGAAACTGAAGCTTTCTTT. This gives the protein CASSYWPGSETEAFF.

This clonotype has at least ten counts. This chain joins TRBV5-1 and TRBJ1-1; 9 positions match TRBD1. This CDR3 is 15 amino acids long. Germline lookup yields CDR1 SGHRS and CDR2 YFSETQ. The V segment lost 4 bases and the J segment 5 bases; nucleotides outside the gene matches: 9. The CDR3 sequence: CASSARDRVTTEAFF. The DNA of the CDR3 is TGCGCCAGCAGCGCCCGGGACAGGGTGACTACTGAAGCTTTCTTT.

Ten or more counts support this clonotype. The chain uses TRBV11-2 and TRBJ2-4, with D perhaps being TRBD1 or TRBD2 (6 bases each). The germline CDR1 and CDR2 sequences are SGHAT and FQNNGV. V was trimmed by 1 base and J by 3 bases, leaving 16 bases between them. CDR3 length equals 17 residues. The CDR3 bases are TGTGCCAGCAGCTTAGTATCTGCGCGGGGACACAAAAACATTCAGTACTTC. It yields the protein CASSLVSARGHKNIQYF.

The rearrangement joins TRBV6-5 to TRBJ2-5; D remains ambiguous. The CDR3 has 12 amino acids. The V gene lost 6 bases and the J gene lost 1 base, with 6 bases spanning the gap. CDR1 is MNHEY, CDR2 SVGAGI, per germline. CDR3 region: CASRTSQETQYF. In DNA, the CDR3 is TGTGCCAGCAGGACGTCCCAAGAGACCCAGTACTTC.

This clonotype has at least ten counts. The V and J genes are TRBV24-1 and TRBJ1-1; D unresolved. Germline CDR1 KGHDR, CDR2 SFDVKD. The CDR3 covers 11 residues. V was pared by 3 bases and J by 11 bases, with 9 bases between. The CDR3 loop is CATSDLGLAFF. In DNA form, the CDR3 reads TGTGCCACCAGTGATCTAGGGCTGGCTTTCTTT.